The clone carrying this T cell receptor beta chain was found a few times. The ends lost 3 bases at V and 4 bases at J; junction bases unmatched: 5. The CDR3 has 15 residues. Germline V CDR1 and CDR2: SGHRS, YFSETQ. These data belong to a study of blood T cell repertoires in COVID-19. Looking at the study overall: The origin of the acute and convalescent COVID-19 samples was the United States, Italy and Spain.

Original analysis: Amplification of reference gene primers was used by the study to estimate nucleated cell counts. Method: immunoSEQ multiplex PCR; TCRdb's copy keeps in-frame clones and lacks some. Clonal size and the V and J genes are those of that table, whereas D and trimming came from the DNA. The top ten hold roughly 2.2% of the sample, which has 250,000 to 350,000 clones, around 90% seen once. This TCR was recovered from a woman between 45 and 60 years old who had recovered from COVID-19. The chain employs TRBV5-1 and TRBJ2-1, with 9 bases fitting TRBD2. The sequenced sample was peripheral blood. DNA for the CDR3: TGCGCCAGCAGCTCCGCGGGGGGGACTTACAATGAGCAGTTCTTC. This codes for CASSSAGGTYNEQFF.